This TCR beta chain was found in a study of blood T cell repertoires in COVID-19. Study-wide context: There were acute and convalescent COVID-19 samples, and they came from the United States, Italy and Spain. The cDNA or gDNA used as material had been derived from T cells, B-cell-depleted T cells, or PBMCs.

The CDR3 has 14 residues. CDR1 is MNHEY and CDR2 is SMNVEV in the germline V gene (reference sequence). Between the trimmed V and J ends, which lost 2 bases and 5 bases, there was a span of 12 bases. This clone was detected only a few times. Under the authors' procedure: Reference gene primer amplification in the assay estimated nucleated cell counts. The table came from immunoSEQ multiplex PCR; TCRdb's copy has only in-frame clones and leaves some out. V and J calls and clone size follow that table, whereas D and trimming were derived from the DNA. The sample has roughly 150,000 clones, around 80% seen once; the top ten hold about 10%.

This clonotype was obtained from a man aged 60-69 years who had recovered from COVID-19. The sample comprised peripheral blood. This chain links TRBV27 with TRBJ1-2, with D perhaps TRBD1 (5 bases). The DNA for the CDR3 is TGTGCCAGCAGTTTAGATAGGCAGGGTTATGGCTACACCTTC. Amino acid sequence: CASSLDRQGYGYTF.